The entry below gives a single T cell receptor beta chain sequence along with its context. The antigen is undetermined. The TRB cDNA libraries were prepared by 5' RACE with UMI labels. TCRdb re-analyzed the 5' RACE reads; it lists each CDR3 protein once, without DNA. Its table lists tens of thousands of distinct CDR3 sequences. The sample belongs to a study of CXCR3-negative and CXCR3-positive naive CD8 T cells. Findings and limits, study-wide: Compared with CXCR3-negative naive cells, CXCR3-positive naive cells showed more hydrophobic TRB CDR3s.

The germline CDR1 and CDR2 sequences are SQVTM and ANQGSEA. The CDR3 contains 11 residues. This clonotype was sampled from a human donor in good health. Some clones in this sample may be carry-over from other donors' samples. Sequenced material: naive CXCR3+ CD8+ T cells from blood. Subset denoted: CD45RO-CCR7+CD27+CD95- naive CD8+ T cells expressing CXCR3 (TNR3+). This chain uses TRBV29-1 with TRBJ1-1. CDR3 residues: CSVAWGTEAFF.